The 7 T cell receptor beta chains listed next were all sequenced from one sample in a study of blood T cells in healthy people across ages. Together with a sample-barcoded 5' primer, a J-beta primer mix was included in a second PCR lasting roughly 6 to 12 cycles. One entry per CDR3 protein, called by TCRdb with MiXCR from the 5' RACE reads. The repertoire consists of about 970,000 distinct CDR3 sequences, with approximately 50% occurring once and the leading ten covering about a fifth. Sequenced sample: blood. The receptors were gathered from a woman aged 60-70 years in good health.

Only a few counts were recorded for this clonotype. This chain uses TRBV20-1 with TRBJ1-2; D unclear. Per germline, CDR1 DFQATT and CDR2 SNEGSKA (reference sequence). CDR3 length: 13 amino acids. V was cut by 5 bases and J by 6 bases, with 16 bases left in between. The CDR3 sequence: CSAQRVIIDGYTF. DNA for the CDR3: TGCAGTGCTCAGAGGGTGATTATAGATGGCTACACCTTC.

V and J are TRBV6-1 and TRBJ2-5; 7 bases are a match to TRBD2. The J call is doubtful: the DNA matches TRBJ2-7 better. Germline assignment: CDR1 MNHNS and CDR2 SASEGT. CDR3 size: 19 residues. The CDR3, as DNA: TGTGCCAGCTCTAAGACTAGCCCAATAGTCGCCGCCGTGAGCTACGAGCAGTACTTC. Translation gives CASSKTSPIVAAVSYEQYF.

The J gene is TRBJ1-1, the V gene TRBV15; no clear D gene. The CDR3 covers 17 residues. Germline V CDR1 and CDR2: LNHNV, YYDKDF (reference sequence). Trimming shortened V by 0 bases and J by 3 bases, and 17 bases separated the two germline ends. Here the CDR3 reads CATSRDPPRRRDTEAFF. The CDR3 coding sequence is TGTGCCACCAGCAGAGATCCGCCCAGGAGGAGGGACACTGAAGCTTTCTTT.

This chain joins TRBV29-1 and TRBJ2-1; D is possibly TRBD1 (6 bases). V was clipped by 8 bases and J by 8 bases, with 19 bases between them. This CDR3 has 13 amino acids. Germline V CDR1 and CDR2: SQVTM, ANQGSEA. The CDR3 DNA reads TGCAGCTGCCGGACCTACAGGGCCGATGAGCAGTTCTTC. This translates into CSCRTYRADEQFF.

The CDR3 nucleotides are TGTGCCAGCAGCCGATCGACCCGTAGGAGCTCCTACGAGCAGTACTTC. Translated, it gives CASSRSTRRSSYEQYF. The chain uses TRBV7-2 and TRBJ2-7; D is ambiguous. The germline gives CDR1 SGHTA, CDR2 FQGNSA. This CDR3 contains 16 residues. Trimming shortened V by 5 bases and J by 0 bases, and 17 bases separated the two germline ends.

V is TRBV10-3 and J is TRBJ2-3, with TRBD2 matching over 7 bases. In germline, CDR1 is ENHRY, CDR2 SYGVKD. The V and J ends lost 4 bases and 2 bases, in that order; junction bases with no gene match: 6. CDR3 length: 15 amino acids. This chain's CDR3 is CAISGALAVTDTQYF. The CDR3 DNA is TGTGCCATCAGTGGGGCTCTAGCGGTCACAGATACGCAGTATTTT.

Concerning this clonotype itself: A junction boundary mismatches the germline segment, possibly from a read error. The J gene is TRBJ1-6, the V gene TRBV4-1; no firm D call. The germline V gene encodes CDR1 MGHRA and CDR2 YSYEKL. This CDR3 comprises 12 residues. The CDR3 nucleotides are TGCGCCAGCAGCCAGAGGAATTCACCCCCCCACTTT. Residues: CASSQRNSPPHF.